These 30 T cell receptor beta chains share one sample of origin, sequenced in a study of T cell clonotyping in hematopoietic cell transplantation. The protocol was immunoSEQ multiplex PCR, while the TCRdb copy is restricted to in-frame clones and leaves out a portion. The data contain about 29,000 clones, about three quarters of them singletons. Time point indicated: recipient sample about 28 days before transplant, after cytoreduction. This sample comprised peripheral blood mononuclear cells, obtained before stem cell transplant. These receptors were taken from a woman aged 25 to 39 with chronic myeloid leukemia. Some clones in this sample may be carry-over from other donors' samples.

This clone is classed as medium-sized. The chain is built from TRBV10-3 and TRBJ2-2; TRBD1 is a possible D gene (5 bases). Trimming took 6 bases from V and 7 from J, leaving 9 bases between them. The CDR3 sequence is 12 residues long. Germline loops: CDR1 ENHRY, CDR2 SYGVKD. In DNA form, the CDR3 reads TGTGCCATCAGGAACAGGTTCGGGGAGCTGTTTTTT. Translating gives CAIRNRFGELFF.

V is TRBV7-6 and J is TRBJ2-3; the D gene is possibly TRBD2 (8 bases). The CDR3 has 16 residues. CDR1 and CDR2 from the germline V gene are SGHVS and FNYEAQ. Trimming removed 5 bases from V and 4 bases from J, with 19 bases in between. The CDR3 sequence: CASSVTGTRGPDTQYF. DNA for the CDR3: TGTGCCAGCAGCGTCACCGGGACTAGGGGGCCAGATACGCAGTATTTT.

J is TRBJ2-7 and V is TRBV23-1, with no clear D. Being an ORF, TRBV23-1 has a function that is uncertain. This CDR3 contains 18 residues. Trimming removed 1 base at V and 6 bases at J, with 25 bases between. The CDR3: CASSQFACGVRSTGEQYV. The CDR3 region has the DNA TGCGCCAGCAGTCAATTTGCTTGTGGGGTTAGGTCTACGGGCGAGCAGTACGTC.

The chain employs TRBV9 and TRBJ1-5, with D possibly matching TRBD1 (5 bases). V was trimmed by 0 bases and J by 6 bases, leaving 16 bases between them. In germline, CDR1 is SGDLS, CDR2 YYNGEE. The CDR3 is made up of 16 amino acids. The CDR3 coding sequence is TGTGCCAGCAGCGTAGGGGACGGGGATATCGGTCAGCCCCAGCATTTT. This sequence encodes CASSVGDGDIGQPQHF. Complete variable domain (other parts from reference TRBV9 and TRBJ1-5): DSGVTQTPKHLITATGQRVTLRCSPRSGDLSVYWYQQSLDQGLQFLIQYYNGEERAKGNILERFSAQQFPDLHSELNLSSLELGDSALYFCASSVGDGDIGQPQHFGDGTRLSIL.

The genes are TRBV7-9 and TRBJ2-3; D uncertain. Deletions cut 1 base from V and 4 bases from J, with 15 bases between. The length of the CDR3 is 16 residues. Germline V gene data show CDR1 as SEHNR and CDR2 as FQNEAQ (reference sequence). The CDR3 DNA is TGTGCCAGCAGCTTAGATGGTCTGGGGATGGCAGATACGCAGTATTTT. Amino acid sequence: CASSLDGLGMADTQYF.

The V gene is TRBV7-9, the J gene TRBJ1-3, with unresolved D. CDR1 SEHNR and CDR2 FQNEAQ come from the germline V gene (reference sequence). CDR3 length equals 18 residues. Deletions cut 4 bases from V and 7 bases from J, with 26 bases between. The CDR3 bases are TGTGCCAGCAGCTCCCGCCGGGTCTCGGGAAAAGGTGGGAACACCATATATTTT. It is translated as CASSSRRVSGKGGNTIYF.

This chain uses TRBV27 with TRBJ2-7; TRBD2 matches 8 bases. The CDR3 runs to 16 residues. Germline CDR1 reads MNHEY; CDR2 reads SMNVEV (reference sequence). V shed 3 bases, J shed 4 bases, and the junction held 11 bases outside the gene matches. The CDR3 DNA reads as TGTGCCAGCAGTTTGCGTGCGGGGGGCTCCTATTACGAGCAGTACGTC. Translated, it gives CASSLRAGGSYYEQYV.

Here the CDR3 reads CASTPSGAVGNEQFF. CDR3 in DNA: TGCGCCAGCACCCCTAGCGGGGCGGTTGGCAATGAGCAGTTCTTC. The chain joins TRBV5-1 to TRBJ2-1; 9 bases map to TRBD2. The CDR3 has 15 residues. V gave up 6 bases and J gave up 6 bases; unmatched junction bases: 10. Per germline, CDR1 SGHRS and CDR2 YFSETQ.

This clone is medium-sized (0.01 to 0.1%). The V gene is TRBV7-9, the J gene TRBJ1-1; D call uncertain. Trimming shortened V by 3 bases and J by 1 base, and 18 bases separated the two germline ends. The CDR3 covers 17 residues. CDR1 and CDR2 (germline): SEHNR, FQNEAQ (reference sequence). CDR3 bases: TGTGCCAGCAGCTTTTTTCGTAGTCGATACGAGAACACTGAAGCTTTCTTT. Residues: CASSFFRSRYENTEAFF. Full variable domain (remainder filled in from reference TRBV7-9 and TRBJ1-1): DTGVSQNPRHKITKRGQNVTFRCDPISEHNRLYWYRQTLGQGPEFLTYFQNEAQLEKSRLLSDRFSAERPKGSFSTLEIQRTEQGDSAMYLCASSFFRSRYENTEAFFGQGTRLTVV.

This clone was counted between two and nine times. The rearrangement uses TRBV27 and TRBJ1-5; tentatively, D is TRBD1 (5 bases). Trimming took 5 bases from V and 0 from J, leaving 11 bases between them. The CDR3 sequence is 15 residues long. Germline V CDR1 and CDR2: MNHEY, SMNVEV (reference sequence). CDR3 region: CASSPLDSSNQPQHF. In DNA, the CDR3 is TGTGCCAGCAGTCCACTAGACAGTAGCAATCAGCCCCAGCATTTT.

The genes are TRBV30 and TRBJ1-5; weak D call: TRBD1 (6 bases). Trimming pared 4 bases from V and 6 bases from J, leaving 13 bases between. Per the germline V gene, CDR1 is GTSNPN and CDR2 is SVGIG (reference sequence). There are 13 residues in the CDR3. CDR3 nucleotide sequence: TGTGCCTGGACAACCGACAGGTTTCAGCCCCAGCATTTT. Amino acid sequence: CAWTTDRFQPQHF.

The count of this clone is one. The chain uses TRBV4-1 and TRBJ1-2, with D tentatively TRBD1 (6 bases). Germline CDR1 is MGHRA and CDR2 is YSYEKL. This CDR3 has 15 amino acids. With 0 bases removed from V and 3 bases from J, the gap between germline ends came to 11 bases. The CDR3 sequence: CASSQDPDRHYGYTF. DNA of the CDR3: TGCGCCAGCAGCCAAGATCCCGACAGGCACTATGGCTACACCTTC.

The V and J genes are TRBV13 and TRBJ1-5, with D maybe TRBD1 (6 bases). CDR3 length equals 17 residues. Trimming cost V 5 bases and J 3 bases, with 20 bases left between them. Germline V CDR1 and CDR2: PRHDT, FYEKMQ (reference sequence). The DNA of the CDR3 is TGTGCCAGCAGCCCTCCTGGGGAGAGGGGGAACAATCAGCCCCAGCATTTT. Its protein product is CASSPPGERGNNQPQHF.

The chain recombines TRBV30 with TRBJ2-7, with D perhaps TRBD1 (6 bases). CDR1 is GTSNPN and CDR2 is SVGIG in the germline V gene (reference sequence). This CDR3 is built from 11 residues. The CDR3 loop is CASRTAYEQYF. The CDR3 DNA follows: TGTGCTTCCAGGACAGCCTACGAGCAGTACTTC.

The rearrangement links TRBV7-2 to TRBJ2-2; D is ambiguous. The CDR3 length is 14 residues. Germline lookup yields CDR1 SGHTA and CDR2 FQGNSA. V was cut by 3 bases and J by 3 bases, with 8 bases left in between. CDR3 amino acids: CASSLNRDTGELFF. CDR3 in DNA: TGTGCCAGCAGCTTGAACAGAGACACCGGGGAGCTGTTTTTT. The full variable domain, in which reference TRBV7-2 and TRBJ2-2 provide the parts outside the CDR3, is GAGVSQSPSNKVTEKGKDVELRCDPISGHTALYWYRQSLGQGLEFLIYFQGNSAPDKSGLPSDRFSAERTGGSVSTLTIQRTQQEDSAVYLCASSLNRDTGELFFGEGSRLTVL.

CDR3: CAISATGTGYTF. The CDR3 DNA follows: TGTGCCATCAGTGCTACAGGGACTGGCTACACCTTC. The chain couples TRBV10-3 to TRBJ1-2, with a weak D call TRBD1 (6 bases). The V gene lost 4 bases and the J gene lost 7 bases, with 10 bases spanning the gap. Germline CDR1 reads ENHRY; CDR2 reads SYGVKD. The CDR3 spans 12 residues.

The rearrangement uses TRBV27 and TRBJ1-6, with a possible D match to TRBD1 (6 bases). This CDR3 spans 15 amino acids. The germline V gene has CDR1 MNHEY and CDR2 SMNVEV (reference sequence). V lost 5 bases and J lost 11, with 19 bases in between. The CDR3 spells CASSPRLQGLAPLHF. The CDR3 bases are TGTGCCAGCAGTCCCAGATTACAGGGTTTGGCACCCCTCCACTTT.

The chain links TRBV11-2 to TRBJ2-7, with TRBD1 identical over 9 bases. The CDR3 has 15 residues. Germline CDR1 is SGHAT and CDR2 is FQNNGV. The junction had 7 bases not matched to a gene; V was cut back by 4 bases and J by 3 bases. The chain's CDR3 is CASSSLRTGVYEQYF. The DNA of the CDR3 is TGTGCCAGCAGCTCCCTCCGGACAGGGGTCTACGAGCAGTACTTC.

J is TRBJ1-6 and V is TRBV5-1; 10 bases are shared with TRBD1. V shed 0 bases, J shed 10 bases, and the junction held 7 bases outside the gene matches. The germline V gene encodes CDR1 SGHRS and CDR2 YFSETQ. The CDR3 is 16 amino acids. The CDR3 reads CASSLAGQGRGSPLHF. The CDR3 nucleotides are TGCGCCAGCAGCTTGGCGGGACAGGGGCGAGGCTCACCCCTCCACTTT.

The CDR3 bases are TGTGCCAGCAGCACCGACACAGGGGCGGTATCACCCCTCCACTTT. As protein: CASSTDTGAVSPLHF. The rearrangement links TRBV7-2 to TRBJ1-6; 7 bases match TRBD1. The V and J ends lost 5 bases and 10 bases, in that order; junction bases with no gene match: 11. The CDR3 contains 15 residues. CDR1 and CDR2 from the germline V gene are SGHTA and FQGNSA.

This chain uses TRBV7-2 with TRBJ1-5; 8 nucleotides align to TRBD1. This CDR3 is 15 amino acids long. V gave up 0 bases and J gave up 6 bases; unmatched junction bases: 4. Germline V gives CDR1 SGHTA, CDR2 FQGNSA. The CDR3 region has the DNA TGTGCCAGCAGCTTAGCCAGGGGGCATGTTCAGCCCCAGCATTTT. As protein: CASSLARGHVQPQHF. The variable domain in full, completed from reference TRBV7-2 and TRBJ1-5, reads GAGVSQSPSNKVTEKGKDVELRCDPISGHTALYWYRQSLGQGLEFLIYFQGNSAPDKSGLPSDRFSAERTGGSVSTLTIQRTQQEDSAVYLCASSLARGHVQPQHFGDGTRLSIL.

This clone was seen only a few times. J is TRBJ1-2 and V is TRBV19; D is possibly TRBD1 (5 bases). There are 13 residues in the CDR3. Germline loops: CDR1 LNHDA, CDR2 SQIVND (reference sequence). V was clipped by 3 bases and J by 5 bases, with 10 bases between them. The CDR3 here is CASSIIEGYGYTF. CDR3 nucleotide sequence: TGTGCCAGTAGTATTATTGAGGGGTATGGCTACACCTTC. The complete variable domain, with remaining parts taken from reference TRBV19 and TRBJ1-2, reads DGGITQSPKYLFRKEGQNVTLSCEQNLNHDAMYWYRQDPGQGLRLIYYSQIVNDFQKGDIAEGYSVSREKKESFPLTVTSAQKNPTAFYLCASSIIEGYGYTFGSGTRLTVV.

The chain combines TRBV5-6 with TRBJ1-3, with no clear D. The CDR3 consists of 16 residues. Trimming shortened V by 0 bases and J by 0 bases, and 10 bases separated the two germline ends. Germline CDR1 and CDR2: SGHDT and YYEEEE. CDR3 DNA sequence: TGTGCCAGCAGCTTGGGGAACAGTCGCTCTGGAAACACCATATATTTT. It yields the protein CASSLGNSRSGNTIYF.

This clone was counted between two and nine times. The gene calls are TRBV7-6 and TRBJ2-5; TRBD1 agrees at 7 bases. CDR1 and CDR2 (germline): SGHVS, FNYEAQ. This CDR3 is 16 amino acids long. V shed 1 base, J shed 1 base, and the junction held 6 bases outside the gene matches. The CDR3 spells CASSLGQRGLQETQYF. The CDR3 DNA reads TGTGCCAGCAGCTTAGGGCAGAGGGGGCTCCAAGAGACCCAGTACTTC. Variable domain in full (rest from reference TRBV7-6 and TRBJ2-5): GAGVSQSPRYKVTKRGQDVALRCDPISGHVSLYWYRQALGQGPEFLTYFNYEAQQDKSGLPNDRFSAERPEGSISTLTIQRTEQRDSAMYRCASSLGQRGLQETQYFGPGTRLLVL.

The chain employs TRBV6-5 and TRBJ2-7; D is unclear. This CDR3 has 13 amino acids. V was shortened by 5 bases and J by 0 bases, with 8 bases between the two germline ends. CDR1 is MNHEY, CDR2 SVGAGI, per germline. The CDR3, as DNA: TGTGCCAGCAGTCTACATAGCTCCTACGAGCAGTACTTC. This encodes CASSLHSSYEQYF.

This chain joins TRBV5-4 and TRBJ2-7; weak D call: TRBD2 (7 bases). CDR1 SGHNT and CDR2 YYREEE come from the germline V gene (reference sequence). CDR3 length: 13 amino acids. The V end was cut by 4 bases, the J end by 5 bases, with 13 bases between. The CDR3 DNA sequence: TGTGCCAGCAGCCCCGGGGGGCTCAACGAGCAGTACGTC. Translation: CASSPGGLNEQYV.

This clone turned up a few times. The chain carries TRBV5-6 and TRBJ1-1, with D possibly being TRBD1 (5 bases). V gave up 1 base and J gave up 0 bases, with 19 bases separating them. This CDR3 comprises 18 residues. Germline lookup yields CDR1 SGHDT and CDR2 YYEEEE. The CDR3 DNA reads as TGTGCCAGCAGCTTGAGGAGATCAGGGATCGGGATGAACACTGAAGCTTTCTTT. This encodes CASSLRRSGIGMNTEAFF. Together with reference TRBV5-6 and TRBJ1-1, the CDR3 gives the full variable domain: DAGVTQSPTHLIKTRGQQVTLRCSPKSGHDTVSWYQQALGQGPQFIFQYYEEEERQRGNFPDRFSGHQFPNYSSELNVNALLLGDSALYLCASSLRRSGIGMNTEAFFGQGTRLTVV.

The chain has TRBV4-1 and TRBJ1-5; 9 bases map to TRBD1. Germline CDR1 MGHRA, CDR2 YSYEKL. The CDR3 totals 19 residues. Germline trimming cut 0 bases from V and 9 bases from J; bases unmatched to any gene: 18. The CDR3: CASSQEAPEGQGYRGPQHF. The DNA of the CDR3 is TGCGCCAGCAGCCAAGAAGCCCCCGAGGGACAGGGATACCGTGGGCCCCAGCATTTT.

The CDR3 loop reads CASSSAGYEQYF. In DNA form, the CDR3 reads TGCGCCAGCAGCTCTGCTGGCTACGAGCAGTACTTC. The chain joins TRBV5-1 to TRBJ2-7; D not resolved. This CDR3 region has 12 residues. The ends were cut back, 3 bases at V and 3 bases at J, with 7 bases in the middle. The V gene's germline CDR1 is SGHRS and CDR2 YFSETQ.

This clone was picked up a small number of times. The chain links TRBV7-9 to TRBJ1-2; no clear D gene. The CDR3 covers 12 residues. Germline assignment: CDR1 SEHNR and CDR2 FQNEAQ (reference sequence). The ends were cut back, 1 base at V and 11 bases at J, with 11 bases in the middle. Here the CDR3 DNA reads TGTGCCAGCAGCTTAGAGAGGGCAGAGTACACCTTC. Its translation is CASSLERAEYTF.